The 13 T cell receptor beta chains reported below all come from one sample, sequenced in a study of T cell responses to AZD1222 COVID-19 vaccine. Repertoires were generated with immunoSEQ multiplex PCR, while TCRdb's copy carries only in-frame clones and drops some. The repertoire holds 100,000 or so clones, with 82% as singletons. Specimen: peripheral blood, collected on day 0 of AZD1222 vaccination. The source of these receptors is an adult in good health.

The chain couples TRBV9 to TRBJ2-1, with D tentatively TRBD1 (5 bases). From germline, CDR1 is SGDLS and CDR2 YYNGEE. The CDR3 totals 15 residues. Deletions cut 3 bases from V and 6 bases from J, with 16 bases between. The CDR3 nucleotides read TGTGCCAGCAGCGCGAGAACAGGAACTGGCAATGAGCAGTTCTTC. Translating it yields CASSARTGTGNEQFF.

The chain couples TRBV5-5 to TRBJ1-1; no definite D call. Germline-derived CDR1 and CDR2 are SGHKS and YYEKEE (reference sequence). The CDR3 sequence is 14 residues long. Trimming took off 1 base at V and 4 bases at J, with 11 bases between the two ends. In DNA, the CDR3 is TGTGCCAGCAGCTTGATTGCGGGGTCCACTGAAGCTTTCTTT. The encoded protein is CASSLIAGSTEAFF. Based on the CDR3 plus reference TRBV5-5 and TRBJ1-1, the full variable domain is DAGVTQSPTHLIKTRGQQVTLRCSPISGHKSVSWYQQVLGQGPQFIFQYYEKEERGRGNFPDRFSARQFPNYSSELNVNALLLGDSALYLCASSLIAGSTEAFFGQGTRLTVV.

The V gene is TRBV9, the J gene TRBJ1-6, with no clear D. There are 14 residues in the CDR3. V was trimmed by 3 bases and J by 7 bases, leaving 11 bases between them. CDR1 is SGDLS and CDR2 is YYNGEE in the germline V gene. The CDR3 DNA reads TGTGCCAGCAGCGGCGGACGAGCGAATTCACCCCTCCACTTT. Translation gives CASSGGRANSPLHF. The full variable domain, completed using reference TRBV9 and TRBJ1-6, is DSGVTQTPKHLITATGQRVTLRCSPRSGDLSVYWYQQSLDQGLQFLIQYYNGEERAKGNILERFSAQQFPDLHSELNLSSLELGDSALYFCASSGGRANSPLHFGNGTRLTVT.

For the CDR3, the DNA is TGTGCCAGTAGTATCAGCCCCCCTGGGACCTATGGCTACACCTTC. Amino acid sequence: CASSISPPGTYGYTF. V is TRBV19 and J is TRBJ1-2, with D possibly being TRBD1 (5 bases). Per germline, CDR1 LNHDA and CDR2 SQIVND (reference sequence). The CDR3 runs 15 residues. The V end was cut by 3 bases, the J end by 4 bases, with 15 bases between.

The chain uses TRBV6-5 and TRBJ1-6; a weak D match, TRBD1 (6 bases). The length of the CDR3 is 15 residues. Between the trimmed V and J ends, which lost 6 bases and 13 bases, there was a span of 22 bases. Germline V gives CDR1 MNHEY, CDR2 SVGAGI. As DNA, the CDR3 is TGTGCCAGCAGGGCCGGAGTTGATACAGGGATGCCCCTCCACTTT. Translating it yields CASRAGVDTGMPLHF.

The CDR3 is CASSIGALIDGYTF. The DNA for the CDR3 is TGTGCCAGTAGTATAGGGGCATTAATTGATGGCTACACCTTC. V and J are TRBV19 and TRBJ1-2; D is uncertain. Germline V gives CDR1 LNHDA, CDR2 SQIVND (reference sequence). The V and J ends lost 1 base and 6 bases respectively, with 12 bases between them. CDR3 size: 14 residues. Combining the CDR3 with reference TRBV19 and TRBJ1-2 gives the whole variable domain DGGITQSPKYLFRKEGQNVTLSCEQNLNHDAMYWYRQDPGQGLRLIYYSQIVNDFQKGDIAEGYSVSREKKESFPLTVTSAQKNPTAFYLCASSIGALIDGYTFGSGTRLTVV.

The rearrangement joins TRBV29-1 to TRBJ1-2, with TRBD1 matching 8 bases. Germline V CDR1 and CDR2: SQVTM, ANQGSEA. The CDR3 runs to 15 residues. The V and J ends lost 3 bases and 8 bases, in that order; junction bases with no gene match: 14. For the CDR3, the DNA is TGCAGCGTTGACACAGAAGGGACAGGCCTGCGGGGCTACACCTTC. Its protein product is CSVDTEGTGLRGYTF.

The genes are TRBV20-1 and TRBJ2-2, with unresolved D. The length of the CDR3 is 16 residues. Germline CDR1 is DFQATT and CDR2 is SNEGSKA (reference sequence). Trimming shortened V by 3 bases and J by 2 bases, and 16 bases separated the two germline ends. The CDR3 nucleotides read TGCAGTGCTAGTGTGGTAACACCTCAAAACACCGGGGAGCTGTTTTTT. This gives the protein CSASVVTPQNTGELFF.

A single count supports this clone. V usage is TRBV3-1 (or the pseudogene TRBV3-2) and J usage is TRBJ2-7; 7 bases agree with TRBD2. Germline V CDR1 and CDR2: LGHDT, YNNKEL (reference sequence). V dropped 3 bases and J dropped 6; count of bases not matched to a gene: 2. The CDR3 runs 12 residues. The CDR3 DNA sequence: TGTGCCAGCAGCCACCCGGGGGGCGAGCAGTACTTC. This translates into CASSHPGGEQYF.

The rearrangement uses TRBV15 and TRBJ1-2; D may be TRBD1 (6 bases). The CDR3 runs to 15 residues. Germline V lookup: CDR1 LNHNV, CDR2 YYDKDF (reference sequence). Trimming removed 0 bases from V and 4 bases from J, with 12 bases in between. The CDR3 reads CATSRDSVTGYGYTF. The CDR3 region has the DNA TGTGCCACCAGCAGAGATTCGGTGACAGGCTATGGCTACACCTTC.

This clone was observed a handful of times. The chain recombines TRBV2 with TRBJ1-6; the match to TRBD1 covers 9 bases. The junction had 6 bases not matched to a gene; V was cut back by 10 bases and J by 5 bases. In germline, CDR1 is SNHLY, CDR2 FYNNEI. This CDR3 region has 14 residues. The CDR3 DNA reads as TGTGCCACTACGGGACAGGGAAATAATTCACCCCTCCACTTT. It codes for CATTGQGNNSPLHF.

Turning to this clone: A much larger clone sits a single nucleotide away, making a read error possible. Other DNA sequences of this sample code for an identical CDR3. V and J are TRBV4-1 and TRBJ1-2; D gene ambiguous. Trimming removed 2 bases from V and 4 bases from J, with 11 bases in between. Germline V gene sequence: CDR1 MGHRA, CDR2 YSYEKL. CDR3 length equals 14 residues. The CDR3 region has the DNA TGCGCCAGCAGCCAACCTCTAATACCCTATGGCTACACCTTC. Translating gives CASSQPLIPYGYTF.

The chain combines TRBV29-1 with TRBJ1-4; D gene unclear. There are 12 residues in the CDR3. CDR1 is SQVTM and CDR2 is ANQGSEA in the germline V gene. Deletions cut 6 bases from V and 3 bases from J, with 8 bases between. CDR3 in amino acids: CSVSGANEKLFF. CDR3 coding DNA: TGCAGCGTGTCCGGGGCTAATGAAAAACTGTTTTTT.